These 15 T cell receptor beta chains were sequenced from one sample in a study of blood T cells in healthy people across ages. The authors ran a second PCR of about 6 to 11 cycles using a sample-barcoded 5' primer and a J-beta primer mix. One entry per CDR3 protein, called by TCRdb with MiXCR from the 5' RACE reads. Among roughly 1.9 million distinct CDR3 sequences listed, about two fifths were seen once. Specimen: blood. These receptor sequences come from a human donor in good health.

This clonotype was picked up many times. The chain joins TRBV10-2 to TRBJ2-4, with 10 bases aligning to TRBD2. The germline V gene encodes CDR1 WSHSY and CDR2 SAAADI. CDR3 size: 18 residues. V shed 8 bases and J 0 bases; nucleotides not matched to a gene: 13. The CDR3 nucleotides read TGCGCCAGCGGGGGACAGCTAGCGGGGGACTTAGCCAAAAACATTCAGTACTTC. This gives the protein CASGGQLAGDLAKNIQYF.

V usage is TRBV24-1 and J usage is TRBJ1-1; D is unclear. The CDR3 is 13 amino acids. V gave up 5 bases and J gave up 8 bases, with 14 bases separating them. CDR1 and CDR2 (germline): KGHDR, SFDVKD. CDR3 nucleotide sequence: TGTGCCACCAGTGCACCGGGCGCTAGAGAAGCTTTCTTT. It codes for CATSAPGAREAFF.

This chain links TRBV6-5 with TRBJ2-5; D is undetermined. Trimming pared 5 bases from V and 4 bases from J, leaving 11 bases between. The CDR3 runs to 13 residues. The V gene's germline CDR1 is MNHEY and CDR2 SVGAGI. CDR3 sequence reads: CASSTSWRETQYF. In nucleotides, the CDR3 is TGTGCCAGCAGTACTTCCTGGAGAGAGACCCAGTACTTC.

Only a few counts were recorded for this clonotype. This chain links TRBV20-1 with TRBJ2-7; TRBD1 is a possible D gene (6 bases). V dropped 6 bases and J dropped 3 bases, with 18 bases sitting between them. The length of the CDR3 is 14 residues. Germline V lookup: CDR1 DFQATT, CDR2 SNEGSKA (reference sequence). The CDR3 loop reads CSALPGEKDYEQYF. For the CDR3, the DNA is TGCAGTGCCCTACCAGGGGAAAAGGACTACGAGCAGTACTTC.

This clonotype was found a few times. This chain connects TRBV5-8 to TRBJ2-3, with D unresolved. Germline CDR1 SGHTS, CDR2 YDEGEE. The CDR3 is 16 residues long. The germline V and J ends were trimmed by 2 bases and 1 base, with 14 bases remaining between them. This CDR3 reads CASSFDGRGGTDTQYF. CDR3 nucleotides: TGTGCCAGCAGCTTCGACGGAAGAGGCGGCACAGATACGCAGTATTTT.

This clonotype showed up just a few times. The CDR3 protein is CAISESVTGGLNYGYTF. CDR3 coding DNA: TGTGCCATCAGTGAGTCTGTGACAGGGGGCCTAAACTATGGCTACACCTTC. This sequence joins TRBV10-3 and TRBJ1-2, with TRBD1 identical over 10 bases. Germline CDR1 and CDR2: ENHRY and SYGVKD. The CDR3 runs to 17 residues. The trim removed 0 bases at V and 2 bases at J, leaving 6 bases unmatched.

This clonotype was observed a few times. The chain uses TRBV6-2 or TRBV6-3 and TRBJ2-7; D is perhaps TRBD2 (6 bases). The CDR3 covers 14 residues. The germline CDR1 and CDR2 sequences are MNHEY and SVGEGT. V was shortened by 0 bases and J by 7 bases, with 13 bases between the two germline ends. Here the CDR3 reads CASSYSRGSGEQYF. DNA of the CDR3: TGTGCCAGCAGTTACTCGCGGGGTTCCGGAGAGCAGTACTTC.

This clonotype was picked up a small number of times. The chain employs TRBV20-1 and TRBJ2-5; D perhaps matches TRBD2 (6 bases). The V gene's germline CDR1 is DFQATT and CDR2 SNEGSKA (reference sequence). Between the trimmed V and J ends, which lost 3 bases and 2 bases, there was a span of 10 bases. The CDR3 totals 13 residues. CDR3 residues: CSARGTPQETQYF. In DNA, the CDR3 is TGCAGTGCTAGGGGGACTCCTCAAGAGACCCAGTACTTC.

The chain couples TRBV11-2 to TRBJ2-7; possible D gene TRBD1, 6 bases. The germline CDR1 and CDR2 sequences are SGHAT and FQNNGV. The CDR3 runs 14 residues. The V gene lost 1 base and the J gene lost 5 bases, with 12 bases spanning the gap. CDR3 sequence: CASSLGSRGHEQYF. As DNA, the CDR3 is TGTGCCAGCAGCTTAGGCTCCAGGGGCCACGAGCAGTACTTC.

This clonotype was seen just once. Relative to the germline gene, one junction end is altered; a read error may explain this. DNA of the CDR3: TGTGTCAGCAGCCAAACCGGCGGGGGGGGGTTCTTC. Translation: CVSSQTGGGGFF. The rearrangement joins TRBV7-2 to TRBJ2-1, with 9 bases lining up with TRBD2. CDR3 size: 12 residues. The V gene's germline CDR1 is SGHTA and CDR2 FQGNSA.

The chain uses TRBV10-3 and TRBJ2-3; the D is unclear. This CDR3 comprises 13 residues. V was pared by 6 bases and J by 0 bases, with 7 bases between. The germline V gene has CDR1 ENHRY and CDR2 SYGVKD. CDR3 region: CAISSPSTDTQYF. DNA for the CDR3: TGTGCCATCAGCTCCCCTAGCACAGATACGCAGTATTTT.

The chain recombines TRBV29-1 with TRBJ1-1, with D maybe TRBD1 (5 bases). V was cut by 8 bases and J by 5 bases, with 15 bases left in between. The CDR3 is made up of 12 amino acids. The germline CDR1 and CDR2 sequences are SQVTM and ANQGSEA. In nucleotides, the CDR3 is TGCAGCTCGTTGTTAAAGGGGACTGAAGCTTTCTTT. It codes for CSSLLKGTEAFF.

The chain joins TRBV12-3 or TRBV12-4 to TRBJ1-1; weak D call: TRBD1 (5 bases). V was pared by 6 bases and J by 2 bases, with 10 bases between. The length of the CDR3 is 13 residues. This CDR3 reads CASRWGSNTEAFF. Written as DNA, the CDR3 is TGTGCCAGCAGATGGGGCAGTAACACTGAAGCTTTCTTT.

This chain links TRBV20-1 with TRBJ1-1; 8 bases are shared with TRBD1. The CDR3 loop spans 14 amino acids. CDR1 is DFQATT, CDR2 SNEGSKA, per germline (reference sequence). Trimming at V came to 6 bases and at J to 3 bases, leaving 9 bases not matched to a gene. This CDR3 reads CSADEQGDYTEAFF. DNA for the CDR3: TGCAGTGCAGATGAACAGGGGGACTACACTGAAGCTTTCTTT.

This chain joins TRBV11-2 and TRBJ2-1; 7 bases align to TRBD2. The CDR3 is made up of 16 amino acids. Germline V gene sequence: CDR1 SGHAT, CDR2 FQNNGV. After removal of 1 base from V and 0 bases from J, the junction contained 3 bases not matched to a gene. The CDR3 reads CASSLGEGFSYNEQFF. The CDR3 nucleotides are TGTGCCAGCAGCTTAGGGGAGGGCTTCTCCTACAATGAGCAGTTCTTC.